Following are 19 T cell receptor beta chains from one sample sequenced in a study of Ad26.COV2.S vaccination and SARS-CoV-2 variants. Clones were read by immunoSEQ multiplex PCR, and TCRdb kept only the in-frame ones, dropping some. The table shows about 410,000 clones, with about 88% occurring only once. Documented treatment: about 20 received Ad26.COV2.S at low or high dose, single or two shots; about 5 received placebo; per-sample allocation not given. The investigators took samples on day 63 after the first vaccine or placebo injection. Specimen: peripheral blood, collected in a trial of Ad26.COV2.S vaccine versus placebo. These receptors all stem from a person aged 18-60 years who received the Ad26.COV2.S COVID-19 vaccine or a placebo.

This sequence joins TRBV29-1 and TRBJ2-5; tentative D call: TRBD2 (6 bases). Trimming took 6 bases from V and 3 from J, leaving 17 bases between them. Germline CDR1 and CDR2: SQVTM and ANQGSEA. The CDR3 totals 14 residues. The CDR3 spells CSVTRRLDKETQYF. DNA for the CDR3: TGCAGCGTCACCCGCCGACTAGACAAAGAGACCCAGTACTTC.

The V call is TRBV20-1, the J call TRBJ2-1, with 15 bases lining up with TRBD2. Germline V gives CDR1 DFQATT, CDR2 SNEGSKA (reference sequence). This CDR3 spans 14 amino acids. After removal of 3 bases from V and 10 bases from J, the junction contained 4 bases not matched to a gene. The CDR3 coding sequence is TGCAGTGCTAGTAGGACTAGCGGGGGGGACGAGCAGTTCTTC. Protein: CSASRTSGGDEQFF.

J is TRBJ1-4 and V is TRBV2; 9 nucleotides agree with TRBD1. Germline trimming cut 3 bases from V and 0 bases from J; bases unmatched to any gene: 11. The CDR3 is made up of 19 amino acids. CDR1 is SNHLY, CDR2 FYNNEI, per germline. DNA for the CDR3: TGTGCCAGCAGTGATTGGACAGGGGCTTCGGGCGCAACTAATGAAAAACTGTTTTTT. It yields the protein CASSDWTGASGATNEKLFF.

The chain uses TRBV6-1 and TRBJ1-4; unclear D gene. Per the germline V gene, CDR1 is MNHNS and CDR2 is SASEGT. V dropped 2 bases and J dropped 0 bases, with 16 bases sitting between them. The CDR3 covers 18 residues. The CDR3: CASSERGYRGPTNEKLFF. The CDR3 DNA reads as TGTGCCAGCAGTGAAAGAGGTTATAGAGGCCCAACTAATGAAAAACTGTTTTTT.

The chain joins TRBV5-1 to TRBJ2-3; TRBD2 matches 12 bases. Trimming removed 3 bases from V and 0 bases from J; junction bases left unmatched: 8. This CDR3 contains 18 residues. The germline V gene encodes CDR1 SGHRS and CDR2 YFSETQ. CDR3 DNA: TGCGCCAGCAGCTCGCGGACTAGCGGGATGCTTAGCACAGATACGCAGTATTTT. Amino acid sequence: CASSSRTSGMLSTDTQYF. The complete variable domain, with remaining parts taken from reference TRBV5-1 and TRBJ2-3, reads KAGVTQTPRYLIKTRGQQVTLSCSPISGHRSVSWYQQTPGQGLQFLFEYFSETQRNKGNFPGRFSGRQFSNSRSEMNVSTLELGDSALYLCASSSRTSGMLSTDTQYFGPGTRLTVL.

On this clone itself: Different DNA sequences within this sample yield the same CDR3. The chain joins TRBV2 to TRBJ1-2; TRBD1 matches at 7 bases. V lost 1 base to trimming and J lost 8 bases; unmatched junction nucleotides: 4. The germline V gene encodes CDR1 SNHLY and CDR2 FYNNEI. This CDR3 has 13 residues. CDR3: CASSEGQGGGYTF. CDR3 DNA sequence: TGTGCCAGCAGTGAAGGACAGGGTGGCGGCTACACCTTC.

V is TRBV18 and J is TRBJ2-7, with a weak D call TRBD1 (5 bases). Trimming stripped 3 bases from V and 5 bases from J, with 23 bases between. Per the germline V gene, CDR1 is KGHSH and CDR2 is LQKENI. The CDR3 extends over 17 amino acids. The CDR3 sequence is CASSPATELPQEHEQYF. CDR3 DNA sequence: TGTGCCAGCTCACCTGCGACAGAGCTTCCCCAGGAACACGAGCAGTACTTC.

The rearrangement uses TRBV5-1 and TRBJ2-3; 11 positions match TRBD2. This CDR3 has 16 amino acids. Germline V gene sequence: CDR1 SGHRS, CDR2 YFSETQ. Germline trimming cut 0 bases from V and 6 bases from J; bases unmatched to any gene: 6. CDR3 in amino acids: CASSLESSGGSDTQYF. CDR3 in DNA: TGCGCCAGCAGCTTGGAGTCTAGCGGGGGGAGTGATACGCAGTATTTT.

This clone was recorded only once. The genes are TRBV29-1 and TRBJ1-1; D remains ambiguous. CDR1 is SQVTM and CDR2 is ANQGSEA in the germline V gene. This CDR3 comprises 13 residues. The V and J ends lost 3 bases and 11 bases respectively, with 19 bases between them. CDR3 protein: CSVEGRLFPLAFF. CDR3 DNA: TGCAGCGTTGAGGGCAGGTTATTTCCCTTGGCTTTCTTT. The complete variable domain, with remaining parts taken from reference TRBV29-1 and TRBJ1-1, reads SAVISQKPSRDICQRGTSLTIQCQVDSQVTMMFWYRQQPGQSLTLIATANQGSEATYESGFVIDKFPISRPNLTFSTLTVSNMSPEDSSIYLCSVEGRLFPLAFFGQGTRLTVV.

The V gene is TRBV4-1, the J gene TRBJ1-3; D not certain. V was clipped by 1 base and J by 3 bases, with 10 bases between them. Germline loops: CDR1 MGHRA, CDR2 YSYEKL. The CDR3 consists of 15 residues. The CDR3 DNA is TGCGCCAGCAGCCAAGTAGCGGCTTTTGGAAACACCATATATTTT. This gives the protein CASSQVAAFGNTIYF.

In the case of this clone: The sample holds other DNA sequences that translate to the same CDR3. The chain links TRBV12-3 or TRBV12-4 to TRBJ2-5; D not certain. Trimming took 2 bases from V and 5 from J, leaving 3 bases between them. This CDR3 spans 11 amino acids. The chain's CDR3 is CASSLRETQYF. For the CDR3, the DNA is TGTGCCAGCAGTTTAAGGGAGACCCAGTACTTC.

This chain connects TRBV11-2 to TRBJ1-3; tentatively, D is TRBD1 (5 bases). There are 18 residues in the CDR3. Germline CDR1 and CDR2: SGHAT and FQNNGV. Between the trimmed V and J ends, which lost 6 bases and 5 bases, there was a span of 26 bases. As DNA, the CDR3 is TGTGCCAGCAGACAAGGGACCCAACTATCTATCCGCCGAAACACCATATATTTT. This translates into CASRQGTQLSIRRNTIYF.

The CDR3 DNA is TGTGCCAGCAGCCAAGATCACGTCCAAGAGACCCAGTACTTC. This sequence encodes CASSQDHVQETQYF. The V and J genes are TRBV3-1 (or the pseudogene TRBV3-2) and TRBJ2-5; D ambiguous. The CDR3 consists of 14 residues. Germline CDR1 LGHDT, CDR2 YNNKEL (reference sequence). The V gene lost 0 bases and the J gene lost 1 base, with 6 bases spanning the gap.

The chain combines TRBV18 with TRBJ1-1, with 7 bases identical to TRBD1. The trim removed 4 bases at V and 3 bases at J, leaving 8 bases unmatched. The CDR3 spans 15 residues. Per the germline V gene, CDR1 is KGHSH and CDR2 is LQKENI. CDR3 amino acids: CASSQRQGADTEAFF. DNA of the CDR3: TGTGCCAGCTCACAAAGACAGGGCGCGGACACTGAAGCTTTCTTT.

V and J are TRBV3-1 (or the pseudogene TRBV3-2) and TRBJ1-5, with D possibly TRBD1 on 5 matching bases. The CDR3 has 22 residues. V gave up 0 bases and J gave up 4 bases, with 31 bases separating them. Germline CDR1 LGHDT, CDR2 YNNKEL (reference sequence). CDR3 sequence: CASSQDTSREGQTFKPNQPQHF. The CDR3 coding sequence is TGTGCCAGCAGCCAAGATACCTCCCGGGAGGGGCAAACTTTTAAGCCTAATCAGCCCCAGCATTTT.

V gene TRBV30 combines with J gene TRBJ2-5; TRBD1 matches 7 bases. With 0 bases clipped from V and 5 bases from J, the junction kept 9 bases outside the gene matches. The CDR3 runs 15 residues. Looked up from germline, CDR1 is GTSNPN and CDR2 is SVGIG (reference sequence). The CDR3 DNA reads TGTGCCTGGAGTGTAATAAACAGGGGTTCGGAGACCCAGTACTTC. It encodes CAWSVINRGSETQYF.

This chain joins TRBV18 and TRBJ1-5; tentatively, D is TRBD1 (5 bases). From germline, CDR1 is KGHSH and CDR2 LQKENI. CDR3 length: 16 amino acids. Trimming pared 0 bases from V and 1 base from J, leaving 10 bases between. CDR3 DNA sequence: TGTGCCAGCTCACCACCCGGGACGGTGAGCAATCAGCCCCAGCATTTT. Translation gives CASSPPGTVSNQPQHF.

V usage is TRBV4-1 and J usage is TRBJ2-3; TRBD2 matches 11 bases. With 3 bases clipped from V and 5 bases from J, the junction kept 7 bases outside the gene matches. CDR1 and CDR2 from the germline V gene are MGHRA and YSYEKL. The CDR3 runs to 16 residues. The CDR3 nucleotides read TGCGCCAGCAGCCAGGGTTCTAGCGGGGGGATAGATACGCAGTATTTT. The encoded protein is CASSQGSSGGIDTQYF.

This clone has just one count. The chain carries TRBV6-5 and TRBJ1-3; D remains unclear. The germline V gene encodes CDR1 MNHEY and CDR2 SVGAGI. The CDR3 is 13 residues long. Trimming cost V 6 bases and J 0 bases, with 6 bases left between them. CDR3 sequence reads: CASRPASGNTIYF. The CDR3 DNA follows: TGTGCCAGCAGACCGGCCTCTGGAAACACCATATATTTT.